This passage covers 11 T cell receptor beta chains from one sample sequenced in a study of regulatory T cells in long-lasting Graves disease. Library construction for TCR beta used iRepertoire HTBI primers and Arm-PCR of CDR3 regions. TCRdb reprocessed the multiplex PCR reads with MiXCR, giving one entry per CDR3 protein. Here the sample spans around 480,000 distinct CDR3 sequences, about 16% being singletons. Specified time point: newly diagnosed GD, antithyroid drugs for less than 3 months. Construction of the TCR library relied on RNA isolated from PBMCs. A further study also used this sample, focusing on T cells in Graves' hyperthyroidism and ophthalmopathy.

The sequences come from peripheral blood mononuclear cells (PBMCs), collected at new diagnosis, from a patient treated with antithyroid drugs. These receptors were collected from a woman aged 35 to 59 with Graves disease.

This clonotype was detected only a few times. The genes are TRBV5-1 and TRBJ2-6, with D possibly matching TRBD2 (5 bases). Germline V gene lookup returns CDR1 SGHRS and CDR2 YFSETQ. This CDR3 has 17 residues. V shed 2 bases and J shed 0 bases, with 12 bases lying between them. DNA of the CDR3: TGCGCCAGCAGCTTCAGCGGTCCGAGCTCTGGGGCCAACGTCCTGACTTTC. Its protein is CASSFSGPSSGANVLTF.

This clonotype has only a few counts. CDR3 sequence (DNA): TGTGCCAGTAGTGAGTCGGGGTACCAAGAGACCCAGTACTTC. As protein: CASSESGYQETQYF. The chain links TRBV19 to TRBJ2-5, with D possibly being TRBD2 (5 bases). Trimming removed 5 bases from V and 0 bases from J, with 10 bases in between. CDR1 LNHDA and CDR2 SQIVND come from the germline V gene (reference sequence). CDR3 length: 14 amino acids. The entire variable domain, with the rest obtained from reference TRBV19 and TRBJ2-5, is as follows: DGGITQSPKYLFRKEGQNVTLSCEQNLNHDAMYWYRQDPGQGLRLIYYSQIVNDFQKGDIAEGYSVSREKKESFPLTVTSAQKNPTAFYLCASSESGYQETQYFGPGTRLLVL.

This clonotype was seen at least ten times. The chain has TRBV18 and TRBJ2-2; D not certain. The germline V gene has CDR1 KGHSH and CDR2 LQKENI. V was pared by 5 bases and J by 7 bases, with 20 bases between. CDR3 length: 16 residues. The CDR3 coding sequence is TGTGCCAGCTCATCCACCGGGCCACCCCTGGGCGGGGAGCTGTTTTTT. It specifies CASSSTGPPLGGELFF.

The chain carries TRBV28 and TRBJ2-7, with TRBD1 identical over 7 bases. This CDR3 spans 15 amino acids. Germline CDR1 is MDHEN and CDR2 is SYDVKM. V gave up 5 bases and J gave up 2 bases; unmatched junction bases: 9. The CDR3 spells CASSLPPTGPYEQYF. The CDR3 coding sequence is TGTGCCAGCAGTCTCCCTCCGACAGGGCCCTACGAGCAGTACTTC.

This clonotype was observed at least ten times. The rearrangement joins TRBV28 to TRBJ1-6; D unresolved. The germline V gene encodes CDR1 MDHEN and CDR2 SYDVKM. This CDR3 contains 18 residues. The V end lost 2 bases, the J end lost 0 bases, and 14 bases lay between the germline ends. In nucleotides, the CDR3 is TGTGCCAGCAGTTTAGGTGGCAGTGGGAGCTCCTATAATTCACCCCTCCACTTT. It translates to CASSLGGSGSSYNSPLHF.

In its sample, this clonotype was seen many times. V usage is TRBV12-3 or TRBV12-4 and J usage is TRBJ1-5; D call uncertain. Trimming shortened V by 6 bases and J by 7 bases, and 13 bases separated the two germline ends. The CDR3 consists of 13 residues. The DNA of the CDR3 is TGTGCCAGCAGCCTCGGCCCGGGCCAGCCCCAGCATTTT. This sequence encodes CASSLGPGQPQHF.

This clonotype was observed many times. The gene calls are TRBV18 and TRBJ2-7; 7 nucleotides align to TRBD1. Germline loops: CDR1 KGHSH, CDR2 LQKENI. The V and J ends lost 5 bases and 6 bases, in that order; junction bases with no gene match: 7. This CDR3 is built from 13 residues. CDR3 region: CASSEGQVGEQYF. The CDR3 DNA is TGTGCCAGCTCAGAAGGACAGGTGGGCGAGCAGTACTTC.

This clonotype was recorded many times. The chain has TRBV2 and TRBJ2-5; D may be TRBD2 (6 bases). V was clipped by 6 bases and J by 5 bases, with 10 bases between them. The length of the CDR3 is 12 residues. The V gene's germline CDR1 is SNHLY and CDR2 FYNNEI. The CDR3: CASSRDLETQYF. The CDR3 bases are TGTGCCAGCAGCAGGGACTTGGAGACCCAGTACTTC. Variable domain in full (rest from reference TRBV2 and TRBJ2-5): EPEVTQTPSHQVTQMGQEVILRCVPISNHLYFYWYRQILGQKVEFLVSFYNNEISEKSEIFDDQFSVERPDGSNFTLKIRSTKLEDSAMYFCASSRDLETQYFGPGTRLLVL.

This chain uses TRBV6-1 with TRBJ1-2; 8 nucleotides match TRBD1. Germline loops: CDR1 MNHNS, CDR2 SASEGT. With V trimmed by 7 bases and J by 8 bases, 9 bases remained unmatched. The CDR3 covers 13 residues. CDR3 amino acids: CASIGQGAGGYTF. The CDR3 DNA follows: TGTGCCAGCATAGGTCAGGGGGCGGGAGGCTACACCTTC.

This clonotype turned up a few times. The chain is built from TRBV12-3 or TRBV12-4 and TRBJ2-6; no firm D call. The CDR3 is made up of 16 amino acids. The ends were cut back, 2 bases at V and 0 bases at J, with 8 bases in the middle. CDR3 DNA: TGTGCCAGCAGTTTAACCTCTAACTCTGGGGCCAACGTCCTGACTTTC. Its translation is CASSLTSNSGANVLTF.

The rearrangement joins TRBV28 to TRBJ2-6, with 7 bases lining up with TRBD1. V trimming: 8 bases; J trimming: 0 bases; junction bases outside the gene matches: 13. Germline V gene sequence: CDR1 MDHEN, CDR2 SYDVKM. The length of the CDR3 is 18 residues. DNA of the CDR3: TGTGCCAGCGTCTCCGGACAGGTGATCTCCTCTGGGGCCAACGTCCTGACTTTC. It specifies CASVSGQVISSGANVLTF.